This T cell receptor beta chain stems from a study of shared clonotypes between healthy human individuals (dated by TCRdb to 2020 to 2022). With respect to the entire study: A couple of women and a few men aged 18 to 49 years were included in the cohort. Per donor, leukapheresis produced somewhere between about 0.85 and 8.9 billion PBMCs. To estimate repertoire size and how much clonotypes are shared between individuals, the study performed deep sequencing of blood TCR repertoires from a few healthy adults. For each donor, CD4 naive and CD4 memory were each given three plates, CD8 naive was given two plates, and CD8 memory was given one plate. To increase sequencing depth and limit assay-specific biases, TCR repertoire library preparation and sequencing were carried out by different laboratories using diverse techniques.

TCR CDR3 regions were amplified from genomic DNA by multiplex PCR using the deep immunoSEQ assay. Genomic DNA extracted from each cell subset was distributed evenly over all wells of several immunoSEQ 96-well plates, and each plate served as one replicate. For sorted subsets, each replicate PCR was loaded with about 0.2 ug genomic DNA, equivalent to 25,000 to 30,000 T cell genomes. Purified libraries were measured with a Qubit 3.0 fluorometer, size-checked on a Bioanalyzer 2100, and measured again with the KAPA Library Quantification kit. Each immunoSEQ 96-well plate was sequenced on its own single-read 150-cycle Illumina NextSeq 550 flow cell. The study's own analysis went as follows. The immunoSEQ output contained only junctional sequences without quality scores, so filtering could not match that applied to full-length reads. Sequences were annotated with PyIR, a Python wrapper for IgBLAST v1.9, using IMGT germline references to assign V/J genes and CDR3. Any read was removed if the V/J assignment was weak (E-value above 1e-6), the CDR3 was missing, or the read contained stop codons, out-of-frame junctions, or ambiguous translated residues. V3J clonotypes were defined by identical inferred V gene, J gene, and CDR3 amino acid sequence. To compute the percentage overlap between repertoires, the number of shared unique clonotypes was divided by the size of the smaller repertoire. RTK rarefaction, the Chao1 estimator, and Recon v2.1 estimates of unobserved clonotypes were used to assess repertoire richness. OLGA was used to compute generation probabilities for all TCRbeta clonotypes that the gDNA method yielded from a few donors. Drawn from immuneACCESS, this table holds only the in-frame rearrangements with V and J called that TCRdb kept. Clones are partly lost; checked studies trace under half to an unresolved V gene and leave the rest unexplained. Clone size and V and J calls were adopted from that table, with D and trimming inferred from the DNA. Counted in this sample were over 750,000 clones; approximately 97% of them appeared once. The leading ten clones occupy less than 0.25% of the sample.

Summary of the overall study and its limitations: Around 5.4% of naive CD4, 3% to 3.5% of naive CD8, about 2.4% of memory CD4, and roughly 0.4% of memory CD8 clonotypes were shared across a few donors. Larger estimated clonotype richness was generally found for naive subsets than for memory subsets. Even with the large sequencing depth, rarefaction of the sorted-subset datasets indicated that sequencing was incomplete. Sampling was restricted to blood, and TCR repertoires in tissues likely differ from the TCR repertoires found in blood. The genetic and exposure-history diversity represented was limited by the small number of donors. Based on pairwise subsampling, the degree of clonotype sharing among donors was expected to be affected by sequencing depth. Compared with non-shared clonotypes, the clonotypes found in all four sorted-subset donors had higher generation probabilities.

V is cut by 4 bases and J by 1 base, and the space between the germline ends is 14 bases. Via the germline V gene (reference sequence), CDR1 is MNHEY and CDR2 SMNVEV. CDR3 length: 15 amino acids, cysteine to phenylalanine. Kept here is only the CDR3 DNA, which spans 45 bases and is read in frame from base 1. CD8 naive samples consisted of CD45RO-negative cells that were positively selected for CCR7, yielding a CD45RA+CCR7+ population without TemRA cells. Donors were healthy HIV-negative adults with no recently reported acute infections or vaccinations. Only Caucasian adults living in Nashville, Tennessee, USA were represented among the donors. After blood collection by leukapheresis, PBMCs were isolated using Ficoll-Histopaque density gradient centrifugation and then cryopreserved in the vapor phase of liquid nitrogen. Analytical flow cytometry was used to check the purity and quantity of every magnetically sorted T cell population. Genomic DNA was isolated from every sorted fraction and measured by UV absorbance on a Nanodrop 2000c.

Of note for this clone: The antigen it binds to is not known. Base qualities are not at hand, and no much larger clone is one base apart.

The sequence came from a man younger than 40 in good health. The chain joins TRBV27 to TRBJ2-7; the D match is possibly TRBD1 or TRBD2, with 5 bases aligned in each. Sequenced input: naive CD8+ T cells sorted from blood. In light of the paper, this sample's cell subset or site label describes: CD45RA+CCR7+. The CDR3 sequence is CASSSPGTYSYEQYF. The nucleotide sequence reads TGTGCCAGCAGTTCACCCGGGACGTATTCCTACGAGCAGTACTTC.